This T cell receptor beta chain was recovered during a study of blood T cell repertoires in COVID-19. Study-wide context: Both acute and convalescent COVID-19 samples were obtained from the United States, Italy and Spain.

Only in-frame clones appear in the TCRdb table, and some are missing; sequencing was by immunoSEQ multiplex PCR. The sample carries some 80,000 clones, about 86% recorded once. From germline, CDR1 is LGHNA and CDR2 YNFKEQ. This CDR3 region has 13 residues. Losses at the gene ends were 4 bases for V and 4 bases for J; bases not matched to a gene: 0. V and J are TRBV4-2 and TRBJ2-1; 8 nucleotides line up with TRBD2. The sample taken for sequencing was peripheral blood. The sequence came from a human donor in a cohort sampled during active COVID-19. The CDR3 region has the DNA TGTGCCAGCAGCCGCGGGGGGTACAATGAGCAGTTCTTC. Translated, it gives CASSRGGYNEQFF.